This paragraph covers one T cell receptor beta chain sequence. The target antigen is unknown. TCRdb passed the 5' RACE reads through MiXCR, listing each CDR3 protein once. The sample contains approximately 220,000 distinct CDR3 sequences, 7.5% of which appear only once. These data come from a study of identical twins. V was shortened by 1 base and J by 4 bases, with 12 bases between the two germline ends. CDR1 and CDR2 from the germline V gene are KGHSH and LQKENI. The length of the CDR3 is 15 residues. General study points: Beta out-of-frame sequences showed weaker excess sharing between twins. Models came in too low on out-of-frame TCR alpha sharing in monozygotic twins.

The sample was also reused in another study, on yellow fever vaccine responses in identical twins. That paper notes: Reportedly, twins' vaccine T cell responses looked partly convergent and partly personalized.

The chain uses TRBV18 and TRBJ2-3; D perhaps matches TRBD2 (6 bases). This clonotype was sampled from a woman between 18 and 29 years old in good health. The sample consisted of memory (CD45RO+) T cells sorted from blood. The CDR3 bases are TGTGCCAGCTCACCACAGCGGGTAGGCGCAGATACGCAGTATTTT. Translating gives CASSPQRVGADTQYF.